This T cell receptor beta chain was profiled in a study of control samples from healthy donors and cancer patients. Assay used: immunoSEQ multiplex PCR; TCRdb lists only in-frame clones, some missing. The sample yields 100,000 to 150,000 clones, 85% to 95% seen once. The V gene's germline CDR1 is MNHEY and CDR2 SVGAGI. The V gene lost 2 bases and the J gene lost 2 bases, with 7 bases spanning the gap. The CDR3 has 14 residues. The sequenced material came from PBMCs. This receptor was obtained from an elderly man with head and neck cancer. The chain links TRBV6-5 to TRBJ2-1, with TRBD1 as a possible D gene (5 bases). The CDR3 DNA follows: TGTGCCAGCAGTTACAGGGGTACCTACAATGAGCAGTTCTTC. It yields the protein CASSYRGTYNEQFF.